This TCR beta chain was sequenced during a study of T-cell memory formation after mild COVID-19. There are many counts of this clonotype. TCRdb re-derived calls from the 5' RACE reads in MiXCR, one entry per CDR3 protein. This table holds 560,000 or so distinct CDR3 sequences, roughly a sixth found once. CDR3 length: 13 amino acids. With 5 bases removed from V and 2 bases from J, the gap between germline ends came to 9 bases. Germline values: CDR1 MNHNY, CDR2 SVGAGI (reference sequence). The V gene is TRBV6-6, the J gene TRBJ1-2; no clear D gene. The sequence derives from an adult woman who had mild COVID-19 (a few samples of this study predate the infection). Cell type and time point are not known. Sequences were obtained from PBMCs or a T cell subset sorted from them (not recorded which). The CDR3 bases are TGTGCCAGCAGTCCGCGCGGAAACTATGGCTACACCTTC. It specifies CASSPRGNYGYTF.